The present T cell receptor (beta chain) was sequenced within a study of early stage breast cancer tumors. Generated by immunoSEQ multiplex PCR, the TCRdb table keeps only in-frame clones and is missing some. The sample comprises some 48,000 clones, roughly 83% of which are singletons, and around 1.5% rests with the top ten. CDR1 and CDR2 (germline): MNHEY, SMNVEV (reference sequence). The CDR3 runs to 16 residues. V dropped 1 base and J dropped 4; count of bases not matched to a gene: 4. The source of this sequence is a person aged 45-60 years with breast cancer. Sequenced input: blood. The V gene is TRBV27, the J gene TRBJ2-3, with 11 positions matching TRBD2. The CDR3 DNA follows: TGTGCCAGCAGTTTATTGCTAGCGGGAGGCCCAGATACGCAGTATTTT. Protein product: CASSLLLAGGPDTQYF.